The TCR beta chain under discussion was sequenced for a study of graft-versus-host responses after intestinal transplantation. For the study at large: Transplant recipients had multivisceral, liver-intestinal, or isolated intestinal grafts. Following induction with anti-thymocyte globulin, all recipients were given tacrolimus and steroids for approximately three years. General observations from the study: The highest levels of circulating GvH clones went along with early declines in HvG clones after transplant. Across patients carrying graft-donor T cell macrochimerism, allografts held high graft-versus-host to host-versus-graft clonal ratios.

The germline V gene encodes CDR1 MNHEY and CDR2 SMNVEV (reference sequence). CDR3 length: 16 residues. Trimming removed 2 bases from V and 6 bases from J, with 17 bases in between. Sequencing was performed with immunoSEQ multiplex PCR; in TCRdb, only in-frame clones are kept and a portion is missing. Found here are about 100,000 clones, 90% of them singletons; the top ten hold about 16%. In regard to this clone: Its antigen is not identified.

The chain carries TRBV27 and TRBJ2-1; D tentatively reads TRBD1 or TRBD2 (5 bases each). Specimen: PBMCs, collected around 68 weeks after intestinal transplant. This sequence was found in a human patient who received an intestinal transplant, so some T cells may come from the graft donor. CDR3 in amino acids: CASSLEGLAGFNEQFF. CDR3 DNA: TGTGCCAGCAGTTTAGAGGGGCTAGCTGGGTTCAATGAGCAGTTCTTC.